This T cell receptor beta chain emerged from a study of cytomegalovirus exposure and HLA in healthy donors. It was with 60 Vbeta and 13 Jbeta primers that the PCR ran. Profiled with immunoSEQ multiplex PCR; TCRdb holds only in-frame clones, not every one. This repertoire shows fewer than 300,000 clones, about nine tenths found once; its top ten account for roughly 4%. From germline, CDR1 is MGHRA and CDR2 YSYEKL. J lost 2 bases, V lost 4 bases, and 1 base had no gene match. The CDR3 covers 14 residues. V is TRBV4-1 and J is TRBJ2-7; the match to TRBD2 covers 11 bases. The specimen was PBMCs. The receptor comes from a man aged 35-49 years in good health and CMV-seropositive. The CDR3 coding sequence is TGCGCCAGCAGCCTACTAGCGGGAGCCTACGAGCAGTACTTC. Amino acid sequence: CASSLLAGAYEQYF.